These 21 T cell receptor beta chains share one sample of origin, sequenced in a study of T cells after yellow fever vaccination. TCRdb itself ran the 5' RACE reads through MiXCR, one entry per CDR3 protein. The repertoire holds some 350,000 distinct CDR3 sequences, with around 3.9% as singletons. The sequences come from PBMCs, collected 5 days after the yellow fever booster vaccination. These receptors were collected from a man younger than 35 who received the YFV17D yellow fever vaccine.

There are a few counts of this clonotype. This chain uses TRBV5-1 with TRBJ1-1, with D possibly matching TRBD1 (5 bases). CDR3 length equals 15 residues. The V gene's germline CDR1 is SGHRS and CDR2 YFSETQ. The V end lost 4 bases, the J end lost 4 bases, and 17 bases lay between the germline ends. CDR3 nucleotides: TGCGCCAGCAGCCCGAGCGGGGCGTGGGGCACTGAAGCTTTCTTT. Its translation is CASSPSGAWGTEAFF.

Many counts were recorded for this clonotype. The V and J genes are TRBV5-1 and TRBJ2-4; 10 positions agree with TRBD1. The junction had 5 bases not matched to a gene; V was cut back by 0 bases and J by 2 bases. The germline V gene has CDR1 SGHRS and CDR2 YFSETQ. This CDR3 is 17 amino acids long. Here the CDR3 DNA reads TGCGCCAGCAGCTTGGCCTGGGACAGGGGAACCAAAAACATTCAGTACTTC. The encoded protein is CASSLAWDRGTKNIQYF.

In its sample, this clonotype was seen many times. The CDR3 DNA reads as TGCGCCAGCAGCCAAGATCCCCGTCGGGGAGGCAATTCACCCCTCCACTTT. This translates into CASSQDPRRGGNSPLHF. The J gene is TRBJ1-6, the V gene TRBV4-3; D ambiguous. Trimming pared 0 bases from V and 7 bases from J, leaving 16 bases between. The CDR3 totals 17 residues. Per the germline V gene, CDR1 is LGHNA and CDR2 is YSLEER.

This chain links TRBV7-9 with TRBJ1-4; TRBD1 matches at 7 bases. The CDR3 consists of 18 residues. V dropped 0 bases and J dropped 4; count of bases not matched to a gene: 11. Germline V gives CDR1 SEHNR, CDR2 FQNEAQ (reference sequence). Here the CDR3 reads CASSLADSGDSLNEKLFF. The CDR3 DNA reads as TGTGCCAGCAGCTTAGCCGACTCGGGGGACAGCCTTAATGAAAAACTGTTTTTT.

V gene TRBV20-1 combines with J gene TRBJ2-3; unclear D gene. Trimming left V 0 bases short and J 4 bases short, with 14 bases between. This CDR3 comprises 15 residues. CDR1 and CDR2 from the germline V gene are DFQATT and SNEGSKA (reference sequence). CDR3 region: CSARDPAMLPDTQYF. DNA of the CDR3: TGCAGTGCTAGAGATCCGGCTATGCTCCCAGATACGCAGTATTTT.

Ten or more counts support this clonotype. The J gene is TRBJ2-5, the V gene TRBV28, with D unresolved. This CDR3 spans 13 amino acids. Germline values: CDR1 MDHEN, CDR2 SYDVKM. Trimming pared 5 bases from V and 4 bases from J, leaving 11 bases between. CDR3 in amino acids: CASSTPASETQYF. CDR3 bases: TGTGCCAGCAGTACACCGGCTTCAGAGACCCAGTACTTC. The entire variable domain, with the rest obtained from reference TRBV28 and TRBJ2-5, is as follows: DVKVTQSSRYLVKRTGEKVFLECVQDMDHENMFWYRQDPGLGLRLIYFSYDVKMKEKGDIPEGYSVSREKKERFSLILESASTNQTSMYLCASSTPASETQYFGPGTRLLVL.

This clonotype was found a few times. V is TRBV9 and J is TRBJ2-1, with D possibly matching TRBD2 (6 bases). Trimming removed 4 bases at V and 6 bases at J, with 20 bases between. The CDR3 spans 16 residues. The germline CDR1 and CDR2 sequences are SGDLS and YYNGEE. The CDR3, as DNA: TGTGCCAGCAGCCCCCCCTCTAGCGCCACGAGCAATGAGCAGTTCTTC. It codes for CASSPPSSATSNEQFF.

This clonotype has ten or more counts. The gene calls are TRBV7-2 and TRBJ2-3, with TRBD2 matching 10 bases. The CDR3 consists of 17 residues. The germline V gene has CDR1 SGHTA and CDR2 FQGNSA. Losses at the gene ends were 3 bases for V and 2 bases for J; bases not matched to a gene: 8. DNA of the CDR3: TGTGCCAGCAGCTTCCCTGCTAGCGGGGGCCACACAGATACGCAGTATTTT. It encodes CASSFPASGGHTDTQYF. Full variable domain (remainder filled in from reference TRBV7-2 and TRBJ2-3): GAGVSQSPSNKVTEKGKDVELRCDPISGHTALYWYRQSLGQGLEFLIYFQGNSAPDKSGLPSDRFSAERTGGSVSTLTIQRTQQEDSAVYLCASSFPASGGHTDTQYFGPGTRLTVL.

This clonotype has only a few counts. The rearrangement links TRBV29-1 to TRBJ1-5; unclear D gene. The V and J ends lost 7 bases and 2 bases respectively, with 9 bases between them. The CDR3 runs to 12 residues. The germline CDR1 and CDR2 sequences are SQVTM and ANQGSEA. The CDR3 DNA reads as TGCAGCGCCGCCAGTGGCAATCAGCCCCAGCATTTT. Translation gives CSAASGNQPQHF.

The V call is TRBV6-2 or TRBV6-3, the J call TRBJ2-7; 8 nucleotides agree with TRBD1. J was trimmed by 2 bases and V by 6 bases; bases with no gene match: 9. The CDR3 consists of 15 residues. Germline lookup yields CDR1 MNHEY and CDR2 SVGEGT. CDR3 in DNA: TGTGCCAGCAGCCACGGACAGGGAATAACCTACGAGCAGTACTTC. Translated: CASSHGQGITYEQYF.

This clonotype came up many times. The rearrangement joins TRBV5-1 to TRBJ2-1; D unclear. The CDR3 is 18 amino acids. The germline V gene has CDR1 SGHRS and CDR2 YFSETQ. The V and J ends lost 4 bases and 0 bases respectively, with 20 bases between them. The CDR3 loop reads CASSPRQLVTSSYNEQFF. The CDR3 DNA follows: TGCGCCAGCAGCCCCCGTCAATTAGTTACCAGCTCCTACAATGAGCAGTTCTTC.

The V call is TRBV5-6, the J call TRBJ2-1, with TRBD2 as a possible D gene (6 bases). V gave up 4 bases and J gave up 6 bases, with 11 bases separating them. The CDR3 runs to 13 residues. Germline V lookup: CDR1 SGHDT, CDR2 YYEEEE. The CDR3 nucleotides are TGTGCCAGCAGCGCGGGACTTTTCAATGAGCAGTTCTTC. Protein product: CASSAGLFNEQFF.

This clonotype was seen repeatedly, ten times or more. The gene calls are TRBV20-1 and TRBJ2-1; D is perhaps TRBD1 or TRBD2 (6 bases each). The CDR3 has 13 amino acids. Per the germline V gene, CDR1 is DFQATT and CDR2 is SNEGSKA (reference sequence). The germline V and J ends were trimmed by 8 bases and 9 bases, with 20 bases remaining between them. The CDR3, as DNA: TGCAGTCCCCTAGGTAGGGGGGCCGCTGAGCAGTTCTTC. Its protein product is CSPLGRGAAEQFF.

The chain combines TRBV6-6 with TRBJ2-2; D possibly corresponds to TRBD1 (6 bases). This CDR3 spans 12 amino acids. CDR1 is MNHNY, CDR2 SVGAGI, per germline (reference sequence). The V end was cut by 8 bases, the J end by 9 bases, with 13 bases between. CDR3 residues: CASPTGLWELFF. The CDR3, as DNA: TGTGCCAGCCCTACAGGGTTGTGGGAGCTGTTTTTT.

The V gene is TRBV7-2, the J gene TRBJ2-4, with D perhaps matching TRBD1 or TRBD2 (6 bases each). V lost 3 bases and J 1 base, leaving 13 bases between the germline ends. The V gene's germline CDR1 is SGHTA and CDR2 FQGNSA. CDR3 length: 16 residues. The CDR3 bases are TGTGCCAGCAGCTTGGGCTGGGGGGCTGCCAAAAACATTCAGTACTTC. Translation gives CASSLGWGAAKNIQYF. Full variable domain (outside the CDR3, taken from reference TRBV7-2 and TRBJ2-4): GAGVSQSPSNKVTEKGKDVELRCDPISGHTALYWYRQSLGQGLEFLIYFQGNSAPDKSGLPSDRFSAERTGGSVSTLTIQRTQQEDSAVYLCASSLGWGAAKNIQYFGAGTRLSVL.

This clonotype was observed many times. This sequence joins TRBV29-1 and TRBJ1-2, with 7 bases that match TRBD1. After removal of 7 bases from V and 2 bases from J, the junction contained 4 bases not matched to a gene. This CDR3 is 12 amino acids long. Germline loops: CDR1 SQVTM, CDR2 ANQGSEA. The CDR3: CSGLGQNYGYTF. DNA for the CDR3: TGCAGCGGCCTGGGACAGAACTATGGCTACACCTTC.

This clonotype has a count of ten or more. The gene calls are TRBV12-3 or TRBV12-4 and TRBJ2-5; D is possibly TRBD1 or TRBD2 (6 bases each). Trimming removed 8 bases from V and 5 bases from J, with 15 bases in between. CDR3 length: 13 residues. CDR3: CASGRGEGETQYF. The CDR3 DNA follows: TGTGCCAGCGGTAGGGGGGAAGGGGAGACCCAGTACTTC.

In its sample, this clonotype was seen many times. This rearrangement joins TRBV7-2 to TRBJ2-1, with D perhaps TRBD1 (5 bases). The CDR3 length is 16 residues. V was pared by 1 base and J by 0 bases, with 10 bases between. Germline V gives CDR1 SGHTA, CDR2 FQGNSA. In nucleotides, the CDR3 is TGTGCCAGCAGCTTAGAGGGGCCAAGCTCCTACAATGAGCAGTTCTTC. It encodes CASSLEGPSSYNEQFF.

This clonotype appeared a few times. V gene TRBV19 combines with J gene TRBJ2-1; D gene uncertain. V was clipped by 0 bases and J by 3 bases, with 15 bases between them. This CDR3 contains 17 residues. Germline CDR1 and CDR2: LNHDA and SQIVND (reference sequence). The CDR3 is CASSIDRWSALYNEQFF. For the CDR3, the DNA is TGTGCCAGTAGTATAGATCGGTGGTCCGCTCTCTACAATGAGCAGTTCTTC.

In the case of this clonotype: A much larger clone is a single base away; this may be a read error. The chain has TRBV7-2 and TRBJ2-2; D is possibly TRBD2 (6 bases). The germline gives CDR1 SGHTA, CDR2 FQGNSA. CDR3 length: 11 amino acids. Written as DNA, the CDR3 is TGTGCCAGCAGTGAAGTCGGGGAGGTGTTTTTT. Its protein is CASSEVGEVFF. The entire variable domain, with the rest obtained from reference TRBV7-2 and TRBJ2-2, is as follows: GAGVSQSPSNKVTEKGKDVELRCDPISGHTALYWYRQSLGQGLEFLIYFQGNSAPDKSGLPSDRFSAERTGGSVSTLTIQRTQQEDSAVYLCASSEVGEVFFGEGSRLTVL.

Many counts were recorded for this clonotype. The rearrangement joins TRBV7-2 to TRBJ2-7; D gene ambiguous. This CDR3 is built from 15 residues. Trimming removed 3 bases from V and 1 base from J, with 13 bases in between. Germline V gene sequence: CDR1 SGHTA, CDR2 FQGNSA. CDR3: CASSFTPAVSYEQYF. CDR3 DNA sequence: TGTGCCAGCAGCTTTACACCGGCCGTATCCTACGAGCAGTACTTC.